A single sample gave rise to the 14 T cell receptor beta chains below, sequenced in a study of CD8+ T cells in alopecia areata. The authors extracted RNA and reverse transcribed it into cDNA as the sequencing template. Clones were sequenced by immunoSEQ multiplex PCR, and TCRdb holds only the in-frame ones, with some missing. The sample contains around 210,000 clones, more than 50% of which appear only once. The sequenced sample was CD8+ T cells sorted from blood. The receptors shown here come from a human donor in good health.

The V and J genes are TRBV7-2 and TRBJ2-5; TRBD1 agrees at 7 bases. The CDR3 consists of 15 residues. Germline values: CDR1 SGHTA, CDR2 FQGNSA. The V gene end was trimmed by 5 bases and the J gene end by 1 base; junction bases not matched to a gene: 7. CDR3 sequence reads: CASSPRQGGQETQYF. The CDR3 coding sequence is TGTGCCAGCAGCCCTCGACAGGGTGGCCAAGAGACCCAGTACTTC.

The CDR3 nucleotides read TGTGCCAGCAGCTTGCCCGGGACCGCTAACGAGCAGTACTTC. Protein sequence: CASSLPGTANEQYF. The V and J genes are TRBV5-4 and TRBJ2-7, with D perhaps matching TRBD1 or TRBD2 (5 bases each). The CDR3 is 14 residues long. V was clipped by 1 base and J by 5 bases, with 13 bases between them. The V gene's germline CDR1 is SGHNT and CDR2 YYREEE (reference sequence).

The V and J genes are TRBV2 and TRBJ2-1; TRBD2 is a possible D gene (6 bases). The CDR3 consists of 13 residues. Germline-derived CDR1 and CDR2 are SNHLY and FYNNEI. The germline V and J ends were trimmed by 2 bases and 8 bases, with 10 bases remaining between them. The CDR3 DNA reads as TGTGCCAGCAGTGAAAGACTAGACGATGAGCAGTTCTTC. Protein sequence: CASSERLDDEQFF.

The gene calls are TRBV29-1 and TRBJ1-1; 10 bases map to TRBD1. Germline-derived CDR1 and CDR2 are SQVTM and ANQGSEA. CDR3 size: 15 residues. Trimming removed 7 bases from V and 0 bases from J; junction bases left unmatched: 8. CDR3 amino acids: CSGRQGAIMNTEAFF. The CDR3 region has the DNA TGCAGCGGGCGACAGGGGGCGATCATGAACACTGAAGCTTTCTTT.

The V call is TRBV2, the J call TRBJ2-1; no reliable D call. CDR3 length: 13 amino acids. The V and J ends lost 9 bases and 0 bases respectively, with 9 bases between them. Germline-derived CDR1 and CDR2 are SNHLY and FYNNEI. The CDR3: CARAASSYNEQFF. DNA of the CDR3: TGTGCCAGGGCCGCGAGCTCCTACAATGAGCAGTTCTTC.

The chain has TRBV12-5 and TRBJ1-5, with D uncertain. The germline V gene has CDR1 LGHNT and CDR2 FRNRAP. V lost 4 bases to trimming and J lost 4 bases, with 17 bases between them. The CDR3 is 16 residues long. As DNA, the CDR3 is TGTGCTAGTGGTTCGCCCGCCGCAGGCCTTAATCAGCCCCAGCATTTT. Its translation is CASGSPAAGLNQPQHF.

In nucleotides, the CDR3 is TGTGCCAGTACGGGGGTCGCCGGGGAGCTGTTTTTT. This encodes CASTGVAGELFF. This chain connects TRBV11-2 to TRBJ2-2; D is perhaps TRBD2 (6 bases). Germline CDR1 is SGHAT and CDR2 is FQNNGV. The length of the CDR3 is 12 residues. With 9 bases removed from V and 6 bases from J, the gap between germline ends came to 11 bases. Using reference TRBV11-2 and TRBJ2-2 for the parts outside the CDR3, the full variable domain is EAGVAQSPRYKIIEKRQSVAFWCNPISGHATLYWYQQILGQGPKLLIQFQNNGVVDDSQLPKDRFSAERLKGVDSTLKIQPAKLEDSAVYLCASTGVAGELFFGEGSRLTVL.

This clone was detected only a few times. The CDR3 region is CASSQDADGLSELFF. CDR3 bases: TGTGCCAGCAGCCAAGATGCGGACGGTCTATCGGAACTGTTTTTT. The rearrangement joins TRBV14 to TRBJ1-4; the D is unclear. CDR1 and CDR2 from the germline V gene are SGHDN and FVKESK. Deletions cut 0 bases from V and 12 bases from J, with 17 bases between. The CDR3 sequence is 15 residues long.

This clone was seen more than once but under ten times. CDR3 sequence (DNA): TGTGCCAGCAGTGCGGGACTAGCGGCAACAGATACGCAGTATTTT. Its translation is CASSAGLAATDTQYF. The chain couples TRBV2 to TRBJ2-3, with 11 bases lining up with TRBD2. The CDR3 length is 15 residues. The trim removed 4 bases at V and 3 bases at J, leaving 3 bases unmatched. Germline V gene lookup returns CDR1 SNHLY and CDR2 FYNNEI.

The chain is built from TRBV7-9 and TRBJ1-2, with 8 bases matching TRBD1. The V gene's germline CDR1 is SEHNR and CDR2 FQNEAQ (reference sequence). The CDR3 spans 14 residues. V was pared by 7 bases and J by 1 base, with 5 bases of the junction left unmatched. CDR3 amino acids: CASTSGGLNYGYTF. In nucleotides, the CDR3 is TGTGCCAGCACCTCAGGGGGCCTTAACTATGGCTACACCTTC.

The rearrangement joins TRBV6-7 to TRBJ2-7; D remains ambiguous. TRBV6-7 falls under the ORF class, with uncertain function. Deletions cut 4 bases from V and 5 bases from J, with 18 bases between. This CDR3 has 15 residues. The CDR3 is CASSSFGRPHHEQYF. The CDR3 DNA is TGTGCCAGCAGTTCATTTGGTAGGCCCCACCACGAGCAGTACTTC.

The rearrangement joins TRBV7-9 to TRBJ2-7; D gene uncertain. CDR3 length: 11 amino acids. V was clipped by 5 bases and J by 6 bases, with 8 bases between them. Germline V lookup: CDR1 SEHNR, CDR2 FQNEAQ (reference sequence). As DNA, the CDR3 is TGTGCCAGCAGCCCCCAAGGCGAGCAGTACTTC. This sequence encodes CASSPQGEQYF.

To note about this clone: Other DNA sequences in this specimen translate into the identical CDR3. V and J are TRBV29-1 and TRBJ1-2; D remains ambiguous. CDR1 is SQVTM, CDR2 ANQGSEA, per germline. V dropped 1 base and J dropped 6 bases, with 3 bases sitting between them. This CDR3 spans 10 amino acids. The CDR3 here is CSVEGDGYTF. The CDR3 nucleotides read TGCAGCGTTGAAGGGGATGGCTACACCTTC. Full variable domain (outside the CDR3, taken from reference TRBV29-1 and TRBJ1-2): SAVISQKPSRDICQRGTSLTIQCQVDSQVTMMFWYRQQPGQSLTLIATANQGSEATYESGFVIDKFPISRPNLTFSTLTVSNMSPEDSSIYLCSVEGDGYTFGSGTRLTVV.

This clone was seen only a few times. V gene TRBV7-7 combines with J gene TRBJ2-6; D gene ambiguous. Germline loops: CDR1 SSHAT, CDR2 FNYEAQ (reference sequence). The CDR3 is made up of 14 amino acids. V was cut by 1 base and J by 2 bases, with 3 bases left in between. This chain's CDR3 is CASSLGTGANVLTF. DNA for the CDR3: TGTGCCAGCAGCTTAGGCACTGGGGCCAACGTCCTGACTTTC.